This entry is about one TCR beta chain. The antigen remains unidentified. Trimming removed 4 bases from V and 7 bases from J; junction bases left unmatched: 7. The germline CDR1 and CDR2 sequences are MNHEY and SVGAGI. There are 15 residues in the CDR3. Libraries were prepared by immunoSEQ multiplex PCR; TCRdb keeps only in-frame clonotypes and omits some of them. The table has about 15,000 clones, 76% seen once. This sample is part of a study of T cells after posttransplantation cyclophosphamide. Findings and caveats of the study: Recipient CMV seropositivity and CMV reactivation strongly tracked TRB clonality. TRB overlap between skin or GI tissue T cells and blood was limited. Later post-transplant blood repertoires were often dominated by donor CD8+ memory clones.

The receptor's source is a man in his fifties or sixties. Sequencing was done on a sample of memory CD4+ T cells sorted from PBMCs. The rearrangement uses TRBV6-5 and TRBJ1-6, with 7 nucleotides matching TRBD1. CDR3: CASSFSGGGNSPLHF. CDR3 nucleotide sequence: TGTGCCAGCAGTTTCTCAGGGGGAGGGAATTCACCCCTCCACTTT.